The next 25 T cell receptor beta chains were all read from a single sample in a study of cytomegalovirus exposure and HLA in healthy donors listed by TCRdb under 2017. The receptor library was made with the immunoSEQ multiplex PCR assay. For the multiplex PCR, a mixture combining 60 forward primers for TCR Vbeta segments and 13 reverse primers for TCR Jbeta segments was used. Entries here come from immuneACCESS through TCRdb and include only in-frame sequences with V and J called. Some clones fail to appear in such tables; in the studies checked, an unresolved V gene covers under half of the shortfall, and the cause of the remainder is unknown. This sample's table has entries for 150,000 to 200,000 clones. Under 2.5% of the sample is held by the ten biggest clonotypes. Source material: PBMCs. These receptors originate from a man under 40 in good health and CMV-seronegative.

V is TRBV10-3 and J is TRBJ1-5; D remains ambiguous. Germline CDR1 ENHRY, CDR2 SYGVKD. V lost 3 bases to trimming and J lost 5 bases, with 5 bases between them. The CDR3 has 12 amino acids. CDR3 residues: CAISDFDQPQHF. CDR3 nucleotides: TGTGCCATCAGTGACTTCGATCAGCCCCAGCATTTT.

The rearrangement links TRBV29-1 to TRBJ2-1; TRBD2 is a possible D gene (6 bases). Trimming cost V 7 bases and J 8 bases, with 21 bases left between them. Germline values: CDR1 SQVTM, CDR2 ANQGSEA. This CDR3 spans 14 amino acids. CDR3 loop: CSAGEGRPGDEQFF. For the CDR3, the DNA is TGCAGCGCTGGCGAAGGCAGGCCGGGAGATGAGCAGTTCTTC.

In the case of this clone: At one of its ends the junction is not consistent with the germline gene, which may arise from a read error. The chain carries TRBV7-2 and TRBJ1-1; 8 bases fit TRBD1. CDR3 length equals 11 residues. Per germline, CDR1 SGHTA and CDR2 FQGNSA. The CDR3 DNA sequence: TGTGCCAGCAGCTTAGCTAGGGACAGGACCTTT. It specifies CASSLARDRTF.

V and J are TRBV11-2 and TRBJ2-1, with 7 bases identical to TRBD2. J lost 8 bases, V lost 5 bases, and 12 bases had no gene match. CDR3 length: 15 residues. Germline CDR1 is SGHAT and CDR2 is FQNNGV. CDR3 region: CASSRRSGGSYEQFF. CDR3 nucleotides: TGTGCCAGCAGCCGACGGAGTGGCGGGAGCTATGAGCAGTTCTTC.

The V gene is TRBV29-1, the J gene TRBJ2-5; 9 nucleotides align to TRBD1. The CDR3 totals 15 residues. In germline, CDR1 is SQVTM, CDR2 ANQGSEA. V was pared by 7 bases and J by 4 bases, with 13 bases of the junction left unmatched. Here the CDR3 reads CSGTHHRGQGETQYF. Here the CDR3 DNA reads TGCAGCGGGACCCATCACAGGGGGCAAGGAGAGACCCAGTACTTC.

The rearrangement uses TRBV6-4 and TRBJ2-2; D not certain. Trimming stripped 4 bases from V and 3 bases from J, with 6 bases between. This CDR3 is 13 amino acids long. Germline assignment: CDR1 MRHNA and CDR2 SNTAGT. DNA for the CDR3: TGTGCCAGCAGTGCCGTCGACACCGGGGAGCTGTTTTTT. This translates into CASSAVDTGELFF.

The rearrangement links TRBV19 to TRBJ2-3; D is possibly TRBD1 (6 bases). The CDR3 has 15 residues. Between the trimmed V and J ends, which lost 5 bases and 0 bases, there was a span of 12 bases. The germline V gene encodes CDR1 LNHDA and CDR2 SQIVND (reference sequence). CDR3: CASSVGQTSTDTQYF. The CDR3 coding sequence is TGTGCCAGTAGTGTCGGACAGACTAGCACAGATACGCAGTATTTT.

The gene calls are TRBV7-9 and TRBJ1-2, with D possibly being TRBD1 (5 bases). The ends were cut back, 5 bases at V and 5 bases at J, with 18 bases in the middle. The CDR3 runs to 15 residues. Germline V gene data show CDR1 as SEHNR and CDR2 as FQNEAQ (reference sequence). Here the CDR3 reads CASSLSDPGYYGYTF. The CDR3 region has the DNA TGTGCCAGCAGCCTTTCCGACCCAGGGTATTATGGCTACACCTTC.

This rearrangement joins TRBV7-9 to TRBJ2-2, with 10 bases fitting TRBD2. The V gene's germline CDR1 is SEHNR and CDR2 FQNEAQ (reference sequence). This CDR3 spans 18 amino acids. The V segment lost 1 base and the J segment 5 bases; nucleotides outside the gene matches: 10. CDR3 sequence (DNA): TGTGCCAGCAGCTTAGGATTAGCGGGAGGCCTCGCGACCGGGGAGCTGTTTTTT. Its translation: CASSLGLAGGLATGELFF.

CDR3 region: CASSGTDPYNEQFF. CDR3 nucleotides: TGCGCCAGCAGCGGGACAGACCCCTACAATGAGCAGTTCTTC. The chain combines TRBV5-1 with TRBJ2-1; 7 positions match TRBD1. The germline V gene has CDR1 SGHRS and CDR2 YFSETQ. After removal of 4 bases from V and 2 bases from J, the junction contained 3 bases not matched to a gene. The CDR3 contains 14 residues. Complete variable domain (other parts from reference TRBV5-1 and TRBJ2-1): KAGVTQTPRYLIKTRGQQVTLSCSPISGHRSVSWYQQTPGQGLQFLFEYFSETQRNKGNFPGRFSGRQFSNSRSEMNVSTLELGDSALYLCASSGTDPYNEQFFGPGTRLTVL.

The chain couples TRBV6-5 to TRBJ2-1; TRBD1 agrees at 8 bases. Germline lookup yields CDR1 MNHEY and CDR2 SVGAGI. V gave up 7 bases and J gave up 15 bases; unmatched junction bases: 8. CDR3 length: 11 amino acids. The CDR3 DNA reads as TGTGCCAGCACCGACGGGACAGGCCCGTTCTTC. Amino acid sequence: CASTDGTGPFF.

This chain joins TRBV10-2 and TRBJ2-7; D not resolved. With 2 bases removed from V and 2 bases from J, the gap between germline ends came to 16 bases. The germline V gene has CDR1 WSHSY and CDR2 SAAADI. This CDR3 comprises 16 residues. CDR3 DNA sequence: TGCGCCAGCAGTGAGGTAGTCTGGGCAGGAACCTACGAGCAGTACTTC. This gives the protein CASSEVVWAGTYEQYF.

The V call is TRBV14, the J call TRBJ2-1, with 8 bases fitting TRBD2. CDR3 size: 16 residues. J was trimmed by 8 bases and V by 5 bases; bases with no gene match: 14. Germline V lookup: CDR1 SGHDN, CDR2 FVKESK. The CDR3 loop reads CASSSNGGAGDDEQFF. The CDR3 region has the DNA TGTGCCAGCAGCTCGAATGGGGGAGCGGGAGATGATGAGCAGTTCTTC.

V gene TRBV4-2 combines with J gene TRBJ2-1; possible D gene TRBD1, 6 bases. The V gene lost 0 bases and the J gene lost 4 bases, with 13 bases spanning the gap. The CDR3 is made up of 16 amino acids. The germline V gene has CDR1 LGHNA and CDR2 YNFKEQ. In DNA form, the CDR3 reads TGTGCCAGCAGCCAAGAAACTAGTAGGGGGTACAATGAGCAGTTCTTC. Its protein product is CASSQETSRGYNEQFF.

CDR3 in amino acids: CASSLTGGFGAFF. The CDR3 coding sequence is TGTGCCAGCAGCTTAACAGGGGGGTTCGGAGCTTTCTTT. The chain has TRBV7-9 and TRBJ1-1; TRBD1 aligns across 8 bases. After removal of 2 bases from V and 10 bases from J, the junction contained 6 bases not matched to a gene. The CDR3 is 13 residues long. Germline V gene data show CDR1 as SEHNR and CDR2 as FQNEAQ (reference sequence).

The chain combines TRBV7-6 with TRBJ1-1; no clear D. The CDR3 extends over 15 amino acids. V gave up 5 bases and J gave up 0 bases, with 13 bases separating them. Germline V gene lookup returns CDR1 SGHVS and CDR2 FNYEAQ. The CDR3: CASSRSPLMNTEAFF. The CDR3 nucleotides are TGTGCCAGCAGCCGGTCACCCTTAATGAACACTGAAGCTTTCTTT.

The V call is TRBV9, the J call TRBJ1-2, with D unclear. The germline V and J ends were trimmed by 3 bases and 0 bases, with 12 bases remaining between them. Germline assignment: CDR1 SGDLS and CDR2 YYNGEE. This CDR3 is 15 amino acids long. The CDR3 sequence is CASSAGMTTNYGYTF. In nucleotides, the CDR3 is TGTGCCAGCAGCGCCGGTATGACAACTAACTATGGCTACACCTTC. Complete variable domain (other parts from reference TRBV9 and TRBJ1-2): DSGVTQTPKHLITATGQRVTLRCSPRSGDLSVYWYQQSLDQGLQFLIQYYNGEERAKGNILERFSAQQFPDLHSELNLSSLELGDSALYFCASSAGMTTNYGYTFGSGTRLTVV.

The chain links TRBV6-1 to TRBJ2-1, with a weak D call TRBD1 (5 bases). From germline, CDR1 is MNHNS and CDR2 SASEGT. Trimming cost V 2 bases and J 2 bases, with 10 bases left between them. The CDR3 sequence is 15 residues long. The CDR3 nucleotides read TGTGCCAGCAGTGAACAGGGCCTTGCCTACAATGAGCAGTTCTTC. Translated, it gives CASSEQGLAYNEQFF.

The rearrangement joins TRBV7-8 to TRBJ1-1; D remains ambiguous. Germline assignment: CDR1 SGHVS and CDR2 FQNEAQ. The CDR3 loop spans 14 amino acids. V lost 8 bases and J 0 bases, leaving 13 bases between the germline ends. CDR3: CASRGVPMNTEAFF. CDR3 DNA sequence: TGTGCCAGCCGCGGGGTTCCCATGAACACTGAAGCTTTCTTT.

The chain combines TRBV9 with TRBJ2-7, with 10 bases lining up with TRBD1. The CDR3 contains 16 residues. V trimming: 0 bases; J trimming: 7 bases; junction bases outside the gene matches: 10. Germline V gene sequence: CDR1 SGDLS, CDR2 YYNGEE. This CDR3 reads CASSVGPGQGNQEQYF. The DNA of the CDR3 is TGTGCCAGCAGCGTAGGTCCGGGACAGGGGAATCAAGAGCAGTACTTC.

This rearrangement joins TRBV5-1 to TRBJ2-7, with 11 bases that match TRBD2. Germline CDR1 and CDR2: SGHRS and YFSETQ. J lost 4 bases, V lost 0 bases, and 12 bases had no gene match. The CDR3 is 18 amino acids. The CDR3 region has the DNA TGCGCCAGCAGCTTGGCTCTAGCGGGAGGTGGTCCGGGTTACGAGCAGTACTTC. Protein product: CASSLALAGGGPGYEQYF. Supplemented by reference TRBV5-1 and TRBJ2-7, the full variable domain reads KAGVTQTPRYLIKTRGQQVTLSCSPISGHRSVSWYQQTPGQGLQFLFEYFSETQRNKGNFPGRFSGRQFSNSRSEMNVSTLELGDSALYLCASSLALAGGGPGYEQYFGPGTRLTVT.

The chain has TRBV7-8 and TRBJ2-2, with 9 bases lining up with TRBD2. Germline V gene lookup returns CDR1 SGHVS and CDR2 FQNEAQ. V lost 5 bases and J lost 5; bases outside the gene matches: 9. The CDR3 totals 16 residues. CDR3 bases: TGTGCCAGCAGCCCGGGGGCGGGAGGGCGAACCGGGGAGCTGTTTTTT. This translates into CASSPGAGGRTGELFF. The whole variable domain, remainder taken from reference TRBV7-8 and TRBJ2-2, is GAGVSQSPRYKVAKRGQDVALRCDPISGHVSLFWYQQALGQGPEFLTYFQNEAQLDKSGLPSDRFFAERPEGSVSTLKIQRTQQEDSAVYLCASSPGAGGRTGELFFGEGSRLTVL.

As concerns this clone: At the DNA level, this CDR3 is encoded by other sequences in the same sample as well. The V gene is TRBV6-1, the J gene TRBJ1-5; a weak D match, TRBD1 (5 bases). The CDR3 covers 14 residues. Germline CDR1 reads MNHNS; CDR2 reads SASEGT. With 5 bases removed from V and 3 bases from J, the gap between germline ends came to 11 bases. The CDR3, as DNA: TGTGCCAGCAGTCTCGACAGATCCAATCAGCCCCAGCATTTT. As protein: CASSLDRSNQPQHF.

CDR3 region: CASYSTGTRGNTIYF. In DNA, the CDR3 is TGTGCCAGCTATTCAACCGGGACACGGGGAAACACCATATATTTT. The chain recombines TRBV28 with TRBJ1-3, with D possibly TRBD1 on 6 matching bases. The germline gives CDR1 MDHEN, CDR2 SYDVKM. V was cut by 8 bases and J by 4 bases, with 18 bases left in between. This CDR3 region has 15 residues.

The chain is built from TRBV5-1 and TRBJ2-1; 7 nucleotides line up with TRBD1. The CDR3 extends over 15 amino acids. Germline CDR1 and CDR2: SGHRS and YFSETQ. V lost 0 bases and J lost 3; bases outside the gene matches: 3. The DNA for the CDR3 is TGCGCCAGCAGCTTGGGGACAGGCGACTACAATGAGCAGTTCTTC. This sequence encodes CASSLGTGDYNEQFF.